This is a list of T cell receptor beta chains from one sample in a study of OX40 agonist ivuxolimab in advanced cancers. TCRdb keeps only in-frame clones here, not all; method: immunoSEQ multiplex PCR. The sample comprises 70,000 to 90,000 clones, approximately 86% of which are singletons, and around 2% rests with the top ten. The sequences come from CD4+ or CD8+ T cells sorted from blood, collected in a trial of the OX40 agonist ivuxolimab. All receptors come from an adult with an advanced solid tumor such as melanoma, head and neck, liver or kidney cancer. The CDR3 runs from the conserved cysteine through the conserved F or W. The order of the fields is V gene, clone size, D gene, CDR3 length, J gene, CDR3 protein, CDR3 DNA. D genes are given only for firm matches. Clone size, where shown, is once, few, many, or a class for clones that have expanded.

v_gene: TRBV6-1
abundance: .
d_gene: TRBD2
len: 13
j_gene: TRBJ2-7
CDR3aa: CASGREGSYEQYF
CDR3nt: TGTGCCAGCGGGAGGGAGGGATCCTACGAGCAGTACTTC

v_gene: TRBV9
abundance: .
d_gene: TRBD1
len: 23
j_gene: TRBJ1-5
CDR3aa: CAGSVKRGQDPRGGIYSNQPQHF
CDR3nt: TGTGCCGGCAGCGTAAAAAGGGGACAGGACCCTCGCGGGGGTATATATAGCAATCAGCCCCAGCATTTT

v_gene: TRBV11-3
abundance: .
d_gene: TRBD1
len: 15
j_gene: TRBJ2-2
CDR3aa: CASSPYGTDTGELFF
CDR3nt: TGTGCCAGCAGCCCATACGGGACAGACACCGGGGAGCTGTTTTTT

v_gene: TRBV19
abundance: .
d_gene: .
len: 16
j_gene: TRBJ1-5
CDR3aa: CASSIDRTSPGRPQHF
CDR3nt: TGTGCCAGTAGTATAGATCGAACGTCCCCGGGACGGCCCCAGCATTTT

v_gene: TRBV11-2
abundance: few
d_gene: .
len: 13
j_gene: TRBJ2-7
CDR3aa: CASSSMATYEQYF
CDR3nt: TGTGCCAGCAGCTCGATGGCGACCTACGAGCAGTACTTC

v_gene: TRBV19
abundance: few
d_gene: .
len: 14
j_gene: TRBJ1-2
CDR3aa: CASTGTTAVNGYTF
CDR3nt: TGTGCCAGTACCGGGACTACGGCAGTTAATGGCTACACCTTC

v_gene: TRBV19
abundance: .
d_gene: TRBD1
len: 14
j_gene: TRBJ1-5
CDR3aa: CASSTQGGNQPQHF
CDR3nt: TGTGCCAGTAGTACCCAGGGGGGGAATCAGCCCCAGCATTTT

v_gene: TRBV10-3
abundance: .
d_gene: .
len: 14
j_gene: TRBJ2-7
CDR3aa: CAISDGQVPYEQYF
CDR3nt: TGTGCCATCAGTGACGGGCAGGTCCCCTACGAGCAGTACTTC

v_gene: TRBV18
abundance: .
d_gene: .
len: 13
j_gene: TRBJ2-3
CDR3aa: CASSPPSEATQYF
CDR3nt: TGTGCCAGCTCACCACCCTCGGAGGCTACGCAGTATTTT

v_gene: TRBV30
abundance: .
d_gene: TRBD1
len: 14
j_gene: TRBJ1-2
CDR3aa: CAWSRGPTGAGYTF
CDR3nt: TGTGCCTGGAGTAGGGGGCCCACAGGGGCTGGCTACACCTTC

v_gene: TRBV7-2
abundance: .
d_gene: .
len: 11
j_gene: TRBJ2-3
CDR3aa: CASSLVGTQYF
CDR3nt: TGTGCCAGCAGCTTAGTGGGCACGCAGTATTTT

v_gene: TRBV30
abundance: once
d_gene: .
len: 12
j_gene: TRBJ1-1
CDR3aa: CAWGRGNTEAFF
CDR3nt: TGTGCCTGGGGCAGGGGCAACACTGAAGCTTTCTTT

v_gene: TRBV7-8
abundance: few
d_gene: .
len: 15
j_gene: TRBJ2-2
CDR3aa: CASSLKVDHTGELFF
CDR3nt: TGTGCCAGCAGCTTAAAGGTGGACCACACCGGGGAGCTGTTTTTT

v_gene: TRBV30
abundance: .
d_gene: .
len: 13
j_gene: TRBJ2-1
CDR3aa: CAWSKTGLNEQFF
CDR3nt: TGTGCCTGGAGTAAGACAGGTCTGAATGAGCAGTTCTTC

v_gene: TRBV7-8
abundance: .
d_gene: TRBD2
len: 16
j_gene: TRBJ2-7
CDR3aa: CASSKDSGGAGYEQYF
CDR3nt: TGTGCCAGCAGCAAGGATAGCGGGGGCGCAGGTTACGAGCAGTACTTC

v_gene: TRBV29-1
abundance: .
d_gene: TRBD1
len: 13
j_gene: TRBJ1-4
CDR3aa: CSVVATGAEKLFF
CDR3nt: TGCAGCGTTGTAGCGACAGGGGCTGAAAAACTGTTTTTT

v_gene: TRBV5-5
abundance: .
d_gene: .
len: 13
j_gene: TRBJ2-2
CDR3aa: CASSYLTSGELFF
CDR3nt: TGTGCCAGCAGCTACCTAACTTCCGGGGAGCTGTTTTTT

v_gene: TRBV27
abundance: .
d_gene: TRBD1
len: 18
j_gene: TRBJ2-5
CDR3aa: CASSLKGTGGGRLETQYF
CDR3nt: TGTGCCAGCAGTTTAAAAGGGACAGGGGGCGGGAGGTTGGAGACCCAGTACTTC

v_gene: TRBV11-1
abundance: .
d_gene: .
len: 13
j_gene: TRBJ2-1
CDR3aa: CATRGRLNNEQFF
CDR3nt: TGTGCCACCCGGGGGCGACTCAACAATGAGCAGTTCTTC

v_gene: TRBV5-1
abundance: few
d_gene: .
len: 15
j_gene: TRBJ2-2
CDR3aa: CASSEGGGGTGELFF
CDR3nt: TGCGCCAGCAGCGAAGGTGGAGGTGGCACCGGGGAGCTGTTTTTT

v_gene: TRBV5-1
abundance: .
d_gene: .
len: 14
j_gene: TRBJ1-1
CDR3aa: CASSLGAMNTEAFF
CDR3nt: TGCGCCAGCAGCTTGGGTGCCATGAACACTGAAGCTTTCTTT

v_gene: TRBV6-6
abundance: .
d_gene: .
len: 12
j_gene: TRBJ1-4
CDR3aa: CASRRGNEKLFF
CDR3nt: TGTGCCAGCAGGCGGGGCAATGAAAAACTGTTTTTT

v_gene: TRBV6-6
abundance: once
d_gene: TRBD1
len: 13
j_gene: TRBJ1-2
CDR3aa: CASSPDRVYGYTF
CDR3nt: TGTGCCAGCAGTCCTGACAGGGTCTATGGCTACACCTTC

v_gene: TRBV5-1
abundance: .
d_gene: .
len: 15
j_gene: TRBJ1-2
CDR3aa: CASSLTTSSNYGYTF
CDR3nt: TGCGCCAGCAGCCTAACAACGAGCTCCAACTATGGCTACACCTTC

v_gene: TRBV9
abundance: .
d_gene: .
len: 12
j_gene: TRBJ1-2
CDR3aa: CASSGSNYGYTF
CDR3nt: TGTGCCAGCAGCGGGAGTAACTATGGCTACACCTTC

v_gene: TRBV19
abundance: .
d_gene: .
len: 13
j_gene: TRBJ2-3
CDR3aa: CATRPASTDTQYF
CDR3nt: TGTGCCACCAGGCCAGCTAGCACAGATACGCAGTATTTT

v_gene: TRBV27
abundance: few
d_gene: .
len: 15
j_gene: TRBJ1-5
CDR3aa: CASSLSGSGAWPQHF
CDR3nt: TGTGCCAGCAGTTTATCGGGCTCGGGTGCTTGGCCCCAGCATTTT

v_gene: TRBV5-1
abundance: .
d_gene: .
len: 11
j_gene: TRBJ1-2
CDR3aa: CASIGAEGYTF
CDR3nt: TGCGCCAGTATCGGGGCGGAGGGCTACACCTTC

v_gene: TRBV7-2
abundance: .
d_gene: .
len: 14
j_gene: TRBJ2-3
CDR3aa: CASRRDISTDTQYF
CDR3nt: TGTGCCAGCAGGCGGGACATTAGCACAGATACGCAGTATTTT

v_gene: TRBV19
abundance: .
d_gene: TRBD2
len: 14
j_gene: TRBJ2-7
CDR3aa: CAMGGGAIGYEQYF
CDR3nt: TGTGCCATGGGGGGAGGGGCAATCGGCTACGAGCAGTACTTC

v_gene: TRBV19
abundance: .
d_gene: .
len: 13
j_gene: TRBJ1-5
CDR3aa: CAARGRLDQPQHF
CDR3nt: TGTGCCGCTCGGGGGAGGTTGGATCAGCCCCAGCATTTT

v_gene: TRBV2
abundance: .
d_gene: .
len: 13
j_gene: TRBJ1-2
CDR3aa: CASRLGAGYGYTF
CDR3nt: TGTGCCAGCAGGTTGGGGGCAGGGTATGGCTACACCTTC

v_gene: TRBV5-4
abundance: .
d_gene: TRBD1
len: 14
j_gene: TRBJ2-7
CDR3aa: CASSLGSGGYEQYF
CDR3nt: TGTGCCAGCAGCTTGGGGTCAGGGGGCTACGAGCAGTACTTC

v_gene: TRBV5-4
abundance: .
d_gene: .
len: 13
j_gene: TRBJ2-3
CDR3aa: CAYGTQTPDTQYF
CDR3nt: TGTGCCTATGGGACCCAGACCCCAGATACGCAGTATTTT

v_gene: TRBV7-9
abundance: .
d_gene: .
len: 14
j_gene: TRBJ2-2
CDR3aa: CASVKGANTGELFF
CDR3nt: TGTGCCAGCGTTAAGGGTGCGAACACCGGGGAGCTGTTTTTT

v_gene: TRBV27
abundance: many
d_gene: .
len: 13
j_gene: TRBJ1-5
CDR3aa: CASRVRNNQPQHF
CDR3nt: TGTGCCAGCAGGGTGCGAAATAATCAGCCCCAGCATTTT

v_gene: TRBV28
abundance: .
d_gene: .
len: 11
j_gene: TRBJ2-7
CDR3aa: CASSRQYEQYF
CDR3nt: TGTGCCAGCAGTCGACAGTACGAGCAGTACTTC

v_gene: TRBV13
abundance: .
d_gene: TRBD1
len: 15
j_gene: TRBJ1-6
CDR3aa: CASSFAGTGNSPLHF
CDR3nt: TGTGCCAGCAGCTTTGCTGGGACAGGCAATTCACCCCTCCACTTT

v_gene: TRBV15
abundance: .
d_gene: .
len: 13
j_gene: TRBJ2-5
CDR3aa: CATLSGFEETQYF
CDR3nt: TGTGCCACCTTATCAGGGTTTGAAGAGACCCAGTACTTC

v_gene: TRBV11-2
abundance: .
d_gene: .
len: 14
j_gene: TRBJ2-7
CDR3aa: CASSLGGGSDGEYF
CDR3nt: TGTGCCAGCAGCTTAGGAGGGGGGTCGGACGGCGAGTACTTC

v_gene: TRBV19
abundance: .
d_gene: TRBD1
len: 12
j_gene: TRBJ1-2
CDR3aa: CASSGQVLGYTF
CDR3nt: TGTGCCAGTAGCGGACAGGTTCTTGGCTACACCTTC

v_gene: TRBV11-3
abundance: .
d_gene: .
len: 15
j_gene: TRBJ1-1
CDR3aa: CASSFEGTSNTEAFF
CDR3nt: TGTGCCAGCAGCTTCGAAGGGACATCGAACACTGAAGCTTTCTTT

v_gene: TRBV29-1
abundance: .
d_gene: .
len: 13
j_gene: TRBJ1-4
CDR3aa: CSVEDGIGEKLFF
CDR3nt: TGCAGCGTTGAGGACGGAATTGGCGAAAAACTGTTTTTT

v_gene: TRBV9
abundance: .
d_gene: TRBD1
len: 17
j_gene: TRBJ1-1
CDR3aa: CASSAQTWDSLNTEAFF
CDR3nt: TGTGCCAGCAGCGCACAGACCTGGGACAGTTTGAACACTGAAGCTTTCTTT

v_gene: TRBV5-5
abundance: .
d_gene: .
len: 14
j_gene: TRBJ1-1
CDR3aa: CASSSLRGSTEAFF
CDR3nt: TGTGCCAGCAGCTCATTACGGGGGTCCACTGAAGCTTTCTTT

v_gene: TRBV5-1
abundance: .
d_gene: TRBD2
len: 16
j_gene: TRBJ2-3
CDR3aa: CASSLTSGGRTDTQYF
CDR3nt: TGCGCCAGCAGCTTGACTAGCGGGGGCCGCACAGATACGCAGTATTTT

v_gene: TRBV10-3
abundance: .
d_gene: TRBD2
len: 13
j_gene: TRBJ2-1
CDR3aa: CAIRRPGLAGPFF
CDR3nt: TGTGCCATCAGAAGACCGGGACTAGCCGGACCGTTCTTC

v_gene: TRBV9
abundance: .
d_gene: .
len: 15
j_gene: TRBJ1-6
CDR3aa: CASSVGGNYNSPLHF
CDR3nt: TGTGCCAGCAGCGTGGGGGGAAACTATAATTCACCCCTCCACTTT